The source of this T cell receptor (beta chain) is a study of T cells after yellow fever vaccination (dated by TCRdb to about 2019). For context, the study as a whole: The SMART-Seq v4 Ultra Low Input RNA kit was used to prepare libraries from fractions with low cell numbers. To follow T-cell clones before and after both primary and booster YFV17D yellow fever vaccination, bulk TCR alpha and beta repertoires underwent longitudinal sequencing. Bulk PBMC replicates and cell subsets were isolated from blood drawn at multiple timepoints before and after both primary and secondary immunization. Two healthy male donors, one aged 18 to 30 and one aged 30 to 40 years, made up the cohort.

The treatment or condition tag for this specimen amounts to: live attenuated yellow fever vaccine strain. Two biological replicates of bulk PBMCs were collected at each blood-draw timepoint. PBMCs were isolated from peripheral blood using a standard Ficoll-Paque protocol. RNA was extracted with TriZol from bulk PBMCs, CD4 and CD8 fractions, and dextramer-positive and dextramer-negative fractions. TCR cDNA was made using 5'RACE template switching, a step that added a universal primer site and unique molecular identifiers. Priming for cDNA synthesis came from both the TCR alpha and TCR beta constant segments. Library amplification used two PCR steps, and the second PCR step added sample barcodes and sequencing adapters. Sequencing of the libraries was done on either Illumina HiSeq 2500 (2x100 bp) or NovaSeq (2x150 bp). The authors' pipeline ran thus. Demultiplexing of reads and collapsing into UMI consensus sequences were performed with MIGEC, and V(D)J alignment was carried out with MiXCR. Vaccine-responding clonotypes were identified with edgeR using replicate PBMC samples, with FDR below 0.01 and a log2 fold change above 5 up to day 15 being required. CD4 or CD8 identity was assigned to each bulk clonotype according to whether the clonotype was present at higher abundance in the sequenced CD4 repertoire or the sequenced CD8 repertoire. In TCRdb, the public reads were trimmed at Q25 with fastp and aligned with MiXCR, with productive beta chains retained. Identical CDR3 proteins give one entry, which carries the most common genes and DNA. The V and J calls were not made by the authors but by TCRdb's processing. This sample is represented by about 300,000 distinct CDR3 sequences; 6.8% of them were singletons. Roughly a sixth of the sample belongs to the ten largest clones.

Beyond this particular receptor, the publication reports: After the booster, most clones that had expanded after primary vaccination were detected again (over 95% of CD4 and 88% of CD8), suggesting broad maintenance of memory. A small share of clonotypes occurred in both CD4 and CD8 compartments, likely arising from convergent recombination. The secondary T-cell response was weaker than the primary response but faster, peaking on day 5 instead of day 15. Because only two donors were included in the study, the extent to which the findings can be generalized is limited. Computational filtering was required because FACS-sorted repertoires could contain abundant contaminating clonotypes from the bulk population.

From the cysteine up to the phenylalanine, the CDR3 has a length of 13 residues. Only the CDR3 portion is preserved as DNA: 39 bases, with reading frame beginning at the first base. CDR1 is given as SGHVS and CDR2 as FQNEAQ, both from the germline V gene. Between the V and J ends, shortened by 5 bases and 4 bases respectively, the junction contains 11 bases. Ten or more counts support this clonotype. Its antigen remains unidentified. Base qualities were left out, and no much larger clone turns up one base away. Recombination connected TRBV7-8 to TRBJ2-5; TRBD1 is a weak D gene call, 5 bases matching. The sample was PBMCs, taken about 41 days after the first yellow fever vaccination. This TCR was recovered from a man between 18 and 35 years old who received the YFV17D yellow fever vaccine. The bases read TGTGCCAGCAGCCATCCTAGGGGAGAGACCCAGTACTTC. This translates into CASSHPRGETQYF.